Listed below are T cell receptor beta chains from one sample, sequenced in a study of CD8+ T cells in alopecia areata. Profiled with immunoSEQ multiplex PCR; TCRdb holds only in-frame clones, not every one. The data contain about 40,000 clones, 92% of them singletons. The sequencing here drew on CD8+ T cells sorted from blood, taken at week 24, from a patient treated with tofacitinib. These TCRs come from a human donor with alopecia areata. Both conserved end residues are part of each CDR3. The D gene is left open where the match is weak. The size entry is marked missing in some rows and otherwise reads once, few, many or a size class.

j_call,clone_size,d_call,cdr3_length,v_call,cdr3_aa,cdr3_nt
TRBJ2-7,.,.,15,TRBV7-2,CASSLEGTDFYEQYF,TGTGCCAGCAGCTTAGAGGGGACGGACTTCTACGAGCAGTACTTC
TRBJ2-1,.,.,14,TRBV29-1,CSVEVTGGADEQFF,TGCAGCGTTGAAGTCACCGGAGGCGCCGATGAGCAGTTCTTC
TRBJ2-1,.,TRBD2,17,TRBV11-1,CASSLVLAGDYYNEQFF,TGTGCCAGCAGCTTAGTCCTAGCGGGGGATTACTACAATGAACAGTTCTTC
TRBJ1-1,.,.,14,TRBV21-1,CASSNQVCDTEAFF,TGTGCCAGCAGCAATCAGGTTTGTGACACTGAAGCTTTCTTT
TRBJ2-5,.,.,15,TRBV27,CASSLSWGLRETQYF,TGTGCCAGCAGTTTATCGTGGGGGCTGAGAGAGACCCAGTACTTC
TRBJ2-2,once,.,16,TRBV5-1,CASSLPTPERPGELFF,TGCGCCAGCAGCTTGCCGACCCCAGAACGTCCCGGGGAGCTGTTTTTT
TRBJ1-1,once,.,14,TRBV29-1,CSVAPSPGDTEAFF,TGCAGCGTTGCTCCTTCCCCCGGGGACACTGAAGCTTTCTTT
TRBJ1-6,.,.,14,TRBV13,CASSGGTENSPLHF,TGTGCCAGCAGCGGAGGGACGGAGAATTCACCCCTCCACTTT
TRBJ2-7,.,.,15,TRBV5-1,CASSLVGRSSYEQYF,TGCGCCAGCAGCTTGGTAGGACGAAGTAGCTACGAGCAGTACTTC
TRBJ2-7,.,.,12,TRBV21-1,CASGRTGPGQYF,TGTGCCAGCGGAAGAACAGGACCAGGGCAGTACTTC
TRBJ2-7,few,.,12,TRBV7-9,CASSLSAVEQYF,TGTGCCAGCAGCTTATCGGCGGTCGAGCAGTACTTC
TRBJ2-5,.,.,14,TRBV5-1,CASSPGTGGETQYF,TGCGCCAGCAGCCCTGGGACTGGCGGGGAGACCCAGTACTTC
TRBJ2-7,.,.,17,TRBV4-1,CASSQGAGDPGDYEQYF,TGCGCCAGCAGCCAAGGGGCGGGGGACCCAGGGGACTACGAGCAGTACTTC
TRBJ2-7,.,TRBD2,17,TRBV7-9,CASSFEETGGVGYEQYF,TGTGCCAGCAGCTTCGAAGAGACGGGAGGGGTGGGGTACGAGCAGTACTTC
TRBJ1-1,.,.,16,TRBV27,CASSLGSGPTNTEAFF,TGTGCCAGCAGTTTAGGGTCGGGCCCCACTAACACTGAAGCTTTCTTT
TRBJ2-1,.,.,13,TRBV10-3,CAISRDTYNEQFF,TGTGCCATCAGTCGAGACACTTACAATGAGCAGTTCTTC
TRBJ2-2,few,.,12,TRBV4-2,CASSQDTGELFF,TGTGCCAGCAGCCAAGATACTGGGGAGCTGTTTTTT
TRBJ2-1,.,.,14,TRBV2,CASSGGLSYNEQFF,TGTGCCAGCAGTGGTGGTCTCTCCTACAATGAGCAGTTCTTC
TRBJ2-1,.,.,16,TRBV4-1,CASSQESRLPYNEQFF,TGCGCCAGCAGCCAAGAATCTAGACTCCCTTACAATGAGCAGTTCTTC
TRBJ2-5,.,.,15,TRBV25-1,CASSEFRLEQETQYF,TGTGCCAGCAGTGAATTTCGGCTAGAACAAGAGACCCAGTACTTC